The clone carrying this T cell receptor beta chain was observed many times. Its antigen is still unknown. This record belongs to a study of neurological immune-mediated disorders. Trimming left V 5 bases short and J 4 bases short, with 18 bases between. Germline-derived CDR1 and CDR2 are SGHAT and FQNNGV. The CDR3 has 16 amino acids. 5'RACE generated cDNA with 10-nucleotide random UMIs. One entry per CDR3 protein, called by TCRdb with MiXCR from the 5' RACE reads. The sample holds roughly 60,000 distinct CDR3 sequences; less than 10% are singletons and the top ten take roughly an eighth. Study outcomes and limitations: Private repertoires in all groups were suggested, as expanded clones shared no CDR3 amino acid sequences across subjects. Falling below healthy controls, multiple sclerosis showed the least TCR clonal expansion, while HTLV-1-associated myelopathy showed the most.

Time point defined: longitudinal time-point 2. The TCR was taken from a man under 40 in good health. This rearrangement joins TRBV11-2 to TRBJ2-1, with a possible D match to TRBD2 (6 bases). Specimen: PBMCs. CDR3 protein: CASSQRLGSQYNEQFF. As DNA, the CDR3 is TGTGCCAGCAGCCAACGACTAGGTTCTCAATACAATGAGCAGTTCTTC.